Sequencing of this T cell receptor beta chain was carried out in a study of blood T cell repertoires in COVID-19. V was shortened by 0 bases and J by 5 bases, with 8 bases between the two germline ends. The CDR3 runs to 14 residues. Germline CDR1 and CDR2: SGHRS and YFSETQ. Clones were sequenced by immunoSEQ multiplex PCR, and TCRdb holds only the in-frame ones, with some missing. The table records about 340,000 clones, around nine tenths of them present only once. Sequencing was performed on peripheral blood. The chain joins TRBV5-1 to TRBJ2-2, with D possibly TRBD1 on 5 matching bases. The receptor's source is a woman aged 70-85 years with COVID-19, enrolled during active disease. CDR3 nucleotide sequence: TGCGCCAGCAGCTTGGGACAGCGAACCGGGGAGCTGTTTTTT. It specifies CASSLGQRTGELFF.